This entry is about one T cell receptor beta chain. Its antigen is as yet unknown. This sample stems from a study of regulatory dendritic cells for organ transplantation. Overall study findings and caveats: Naive T cells showed high diversity, memory cells less, memory CD8+ least. Regulatory dendritic cells appeared to expand memory CD8+ clones less than mature ones. Resting memory CD8+ T cells held the most alloreactive clonotypes. The authors noted considerable between-person heterogeneity in alloreactive memory CD8+ cells.

This CDR3 is 15 amino acids long. The germline gives CDR1 SNHLY, CDR2 FYNNEI. V lost 3 bases and J 2 bases, leaving 10 bases between the germline ends. The table came from immunoSEQ multiplex PCR; TCRdb's copy has only in-frame clones and leaves some out. The sample holds fewer than 90 clones. The chain uses TRBV2 and TRBJ1-4, with D uncertain. The sequence came from a human donor in good health and provided the allogeneic stimulator dendritic cells. The specimen sequenced was dendritic cells cultured alone as a control. CDR3 sequence (DNA): TGTGCCAGCAGTGACCTAATGGGGACTAATGAAAAACTGTTTTTT. This encodes CASSDLMGTNEKLFF. Using reference TRBV2 and TRBJ1-4 for the parts outside the CDR3, the full variable domain is EPEVTQTPSHQVTQMGQEVILRCVPISNHLYFYWYRQILGQKVEFLVSFYNNEISEKSEIFDDQFSVERPDGSNFTLKIRSTKLEDSAMYFCASSDLMGTNEKLFFGSGTQLSVL.